A selection of T cell receptor beta chains follows, all from one sample in a study of T cells in Graves' hyperthyroidism and ophthalmopathy. A single record per CDR3 protein comes from TCRdb applying MiXCR to the multiplex PCR reads. The sample yields 200,000 or so distinct CDR3 sequences, 17% seen once. Sequencing used blood. Receptors originate from a woman between 45 and 60 years old with Graves' hyperthyroidism. The CDR3 runs from the conserved cysteine through the conserved F or W. D genes are given only for firm matches. Expanded clones are given a class, and other clones once, few, many or no size at all.

CASSPGASGSYEQYF,TGTGCCAGCAGCCCCGGCGCTAGCGGGTCCTACGAGCAGTACTTC,TRBJ2-7,TRBV9,many,TRBD2
CASRRPGRYSNQPQHF,TGTGCCAGCAGACGTCCGGGACGGTATAGCAATCAGCCCCAGCATTTT,TRBJ1-5,TRBV28,NA,NA
CASSLNDRGEAFF,TGTGCCAGCAGCTTAAACGACCGGGGTGAAGCTTTCTTT,TRBJ1-1,TRBV7-9,many,NA
CASTGTSGSRSEQFF,TGTGCCAGTACAGGGACTAGCGGGAGTAGAAGTGAGCAGTTCTTC,TRBJ2-1,TRBV6-1,many,TRBD2
CASSLTGRGTEAFF,TGTGCCAGCAGTTTGACAGGGAGAGGCACTGAAGCTTTCTTT,TRBJ1-1,TRBV6-2/TRBV6-3,NA,TRBD1
CASHRQGSWSYNSPLHF,TGTGCCAGCCATCGGCAGGGGAGTTGGTCCTATAATTCACCCCTCCACTTT,TRBJ1-6,TRBV6-1,few,NA
CASRRGIGNQPQHF,TGTGCCAGCAGAAGGGGAATTGGCAATCAGCCCCAGCATTTT,TRBJ1-5,TRBV6-2/TRBV6-3,NA,NA
CASSLNGGPNQPQHF,TGTGCCAGCAGCCTTAACGGTGGCCCAAATCAGCCCCAGCATTTT,TRBJ1-5,TRBV5-6,many,NA
CASSRGNIQYF,TGTGCCAGTAGTAGGGGGAACATTCAGTACTTC,TRBJ2-4,TRBV19,few,NA
CASSGRDLTTNEKLFF,TGTGCCAGCAGCGGACGGGACCTTACAACTAATGAAAAACTGTTTTTT,TRBJ1-4,TRBV9,NA,NA
CASRQGTDFLPRETQYF,TGTGCCAGCAGACAAGGGACAGATTTCCTGCCGCGGGAGACCCAGTACTTC,TRBJ2-5,TRBV12-3/TRBV12-4,many,TRBD1
CASSELAGGYNEQFF,TGTGCCAGCAGTGAACTAGCGGGAGGCTACAATGAGCAGTTCTTC,TRBJ2-1,TRBV6-1,many,TRBD2
CASSRDGGGRNEQFF,TGTGCCAGCAGCCGGGACGGAGGCGGGCGCAATGAGCAGTTCTTC,TRBJ2-1,TRBV6-2/TRBV6-3,few,NA
CASSFYPGLANTDTQCF,TGTGCCAGCAGTTTTTACCCGGGACTAGCAAACACAGATACGCAGTGTTTT,TRBJ2-3,TRBV27,many,TRBD2
CATTRARNEQFF,TGTGCCACCACGAGGGCTCGGAATGAGCAGTTCTTC,TRBJ2-1,TRBV6-1,many,NA
CASRIKQGAYNEQFF,TGTGCCAGCAGAATAAAGCAGGGGGCCTACAATGAGCAGTTCTTC,TRBJ2-1,TRBV27,many,TRBD1
CASSQSDRVSYEQYF,TGTGCCAGCAGCCAATCCGACAGGGTATCTTACGAGCAGTACTTC,TRBJ2-7,TRBV3-1,many,TRBD1
CASSYPTSGKYNEQFF,TGTGCCAGCAGTTACCCGACTAGCGGGAAATACAATGAGCAGTTCTTC,TRBJ2-1,TRBV6-2/TRBV6-3,many,TRBD2
CASSDGTNNEQFF,TGTGCCAGCTCAGACGGGACAAACAATGAGCAGTTCTTC,TRBJ2-1,TRBV18,many,NA
CSARVAGGSYEQYF,TGCAGTGCTAGAGTGGCGGGAGGTTCCTACGAGCAGTACTTC,TRBJ2-7,TRBV20-1,NA,TRBD2
CSARGHGGNQPQHF,TGCAGTGCTAGAGGGCATGGGGGCAATCAGCCCCAGCATTTT,TRBJ1-5,TRBV20-1,NA,NA
CASSIKTGRAEAFF,TGTGCCAGCAGTATTAAGACAGGGCGGGCTGAAGCTTTCTTT,TRBJ1-1,TRBV27,many,TRBD1